The 20 T cell receptor beta chains below were found in one sample sequenced in a study of long-term antiretroviral therapy in people with HIV. Run at survey level, the immunoSEQ assay was version v3.0. Measured with immunoSEQ multiplex PCR; TCRdb has only the in-frame clones, and not every one. The sample has approximately 17,000 clones, around 82% seen once. Sample: unsorted PBMCs, taken 0.1 years before starting antiretroviral therapy. These receptor sequences come from a man aged 18 to 30 with HIV.

The chain joins TRBV5-1 to TRBJ2-1; D is unresolved. The CDR3 consists of 12 residues. Germline assignment: CDR1 SGHRS and CDR2 YFSETQ. V was cut by 0 bases and J by 6 bases, with 4 bases left in between. As DNA, the CDR3 is TGCGCCAGCAGCTTGGGACTCAATGAGCAGTTCTTC. It is translated as CASSLGLNEQFF. Drawing the rest from reference TRBV5-1 and TRBJ2-1, the complete variable domain is KAGVTQTPRYLIKTRGQQVTLSCSPISGHRSVSWYQQTPGQGLQFLFEYFSETQRNKGNFPGRFSGRQFSNSRSEMNVSTLELGDSALYLCASSLGLNEQFFGPGTRLTVL.

The J gene is TRBJ2-3, the V gene TRBV5-1; the D gene is possibly TRBD2 (7 bases). CDR1 is SGHRS and CDR2 is YFSETQ in the germline V gene. V shed 0 bases and J shed 1 base, with 9 bases lying between them. The CDR3 has 15 amino acids. CDR3 DNA sequence: TGCGCCAGCAGCTTGGACGGGGGGCGCACAGATACGCAGTATTTT. Its translation: CASSLDGGRTDTQYF.

The chain couples TRBV6-5 to TRBJ1-5; a possible D gene is TRBD1 (5 bases). V dropped 6 bases and J dropped 3 bases, with 15 bases sitting between them. Germline V gene sequence: CDR1 MNHEY, CDR2 SVGAGI. The CDR3 covers 15 residues. This CDR3 reads CASSPGGGNNQPQHF. CDR3 sequence (DNA): TGTGCCAGCAGCCCCGGGGGAGGGAACAATCAGCCCCAGCATTTT.

The rearrangement links TRBV5-1 to TRBJ2-3; TRBD2 aligns across 7 bases. The junction had 9 bases not matched to a gene; V was cut back by 4 bases and J by 4 bases. CDR3 size: 15 residues. Germline-derived CDR1 and CDR2 are SGHRS and YFSETQ. CDR3 nucleotide sequence: TGCGCCAGCAGCGGCGGGTGGGGAGGGGCAGATACGCAGTATTTT. The encoded protein is CASSGGWGGADTQYF. Filled out from reference TRBV5-1 and TRBJ2-3, the complete variable domain reads KAGVTQTPRYLIKTRGQQVTLSCSPISGHRSVSWYQQTPGQGLQFLFEYFSETQRNKGNFPGRFSGRQFSNSRSEMNVSTLELGDSALYLCASSGGWGGADTQYFGPGTRLTVL.

The CDR3 loop reads CASSEMGRAVRGGYTF. In DNA, the CDR3 is TGTGCCAGCAGCGAGATGGGCAGGGCAGTGAGGGGAGGCTACACCTTC. The rearrangement uses TRBV9 and TRBJ1-2; D is perhaps TRBD1 (5 bases). The CDR3 runs to 16 residues. Trimming took 3 bases from V and 8 from J, leaving 23 bases between them. Germline loops: CDR1 SGDLS, CDR2 YYNGEE.

This chain uses TRBV4-3 with TRBJ2-1; D possibly corresponds to TRBD2 (6 bases). This CDR3 contains 16 residues. The V end lost 3 bases, the J end lost 5 bases, and 17 bases lay between the germline ends. CDR1 LGHNA and CDR2 YSLEER come from the germline V gene. CDR3 nucleotide sequence: TGCGCCAGCAGCCAGCCGGGAGCTCTATCCGACAATGAGCAGTTCTTC. It codes for CASSQPGALSDNEQFF.

The rearrangement joins TRBV12-5 to TRBJ2-1; D is perhaps TRBD2 (6 bases). CDR1 LGHNT and CDR2 FRNRAP come from the germline V gene. The CDR3 has 15 amino acids. V was clipped by 1 base and J by 8 bases, with 15 bases between them. The CDR3 nucleotides read TGTGCTAGTGGTTTGGGGGACTTACAATTGGATGAGCAGTTCTTC. Its protein product is CASGLGDLQLDEQFF.

The rearrangement uses TRBV29-1 and TRBJ1-2; D may be TRBD1 (5 bases). The germline CDR1 and CDR2 sequences are SQVTM and ANQGSEA. The germline V and J ends were trimmed by 0 bases and 4 bases, with 12 bases remaining between them. The CDR3 length is 14 residues. CDR3 amino acids: CSVEDWQGAYGYTF. As DNA, the CDR3 is TGCAGCGTTGAAGATTGGCAGGGTGCCTATGGCTACACCTTC. The variable domain in full, completed from reference TRBV29-1 and TRBJ1-2, reads SAVISQKPSRDICQRGTSLTIQCQVDSQVTMMFWYRQQPGQSLTLIATANQGSEATYESGFVIDKFPISRPNLTFSTLTVSNMSPEDSSIYLCSVEDWQGAYGYTFGSGTRLTVV.

This clone is a singleton in its sample. This chain joins TRBV7-9 and TRBJ2-7; D might be TRBD2 (6 bases). CDR1 and CDR2 (germline): SEHNR, FQNEAQ (reference sequence). The length of the CDR3 is 14 residues. Trimming shortened V by 8 bases and J by 0 bases, and 14 bases separated the two germline ends. This CDR3 is CASGGTVSSYEQYF. DNA for the CDR3: TGTGCCAGCGGAGGGACGGTCAGCTCCTACGAGCAGTACTTC.

The chain recombines TRBV30 with TRBJ2-3, with D maybe TRBD1 (5 bases). The V end lost 3 bases, the J end lost 4 bases, and 8 bases lay between the germline ends. CDR3 size: 12 residues. Germline V gives CDR1 GTSNPN, CDR2 SVGIG (reference sequence). The CDR3 here is CAWRGAPDTQYF. As DNA, the CDR3 is TGTGCCTGGAGAGGGGCGCCAGATACGCAGTATTTT.

The chain couples TRBV27 to TRBJ2-5; D possibly corresponds to TRBD2 (5 bases). The CDR3 covers 13 residues. Germline V gives CDR1 MNHEY, CDR2 SMNVEV (reference sequence). Trimming pared 0 bases from V and 5 bases from J, leaving 7 bases between. Written as DNA, the CDR3 is TGTGCCAGCAGTTTATCGAGGGAGGAGACCCAGTACTTC. Translation gives CASSLSREETQYF.

This clone came up a few times. The CDR3 protein is CASSQVLDRSETLNYGYTF. The CDR3 DNA is TGTGCCAGCAGCCAAGTTCTGGACAGGTCCGAAACCCTTAACTATGGCTACACCTTC. This chain connects TRBV4-2 to TRBJ1-2; 7 nucleotides line up with TRBD1. The CDR3 is made up of 19 amino acids. Germline V gene data show CDR1 as LGHNA and CDR2 as YNFKEQ. The V and J ends lost 1 base and 1 base, in that order; junction bases with no gene match: 15.

The rearrangement links TRBV2 to TRBJ2-3; D is uncertain. CDR3 length: 15 residues. From germline, CDR1 is SNHLY and CDR2 FYNNEI. V lost 3 bases, J lost 1 base, and 11 bases lay in between. The CDR3, as DNA: TGTGCCAGCAGTGAGACAAAGATGGGCACAGATACGCAGTATTTT. This translates into CASSETKMGTDTQYF.

Regarding this clone: This CDR3 is also generated by other DNA sequences in the sample. The chain carries TRBV5-5 and TRBJ2-1; no firm D call. The CDR3 length is 13 residues. V was clipped by 2 bases and J by 5 bases, with 8 bases between them. Germline V CDR1 and CDR2: SGHKS, YYEKEE (reference sequence). The DNA of the CDR3 is TGTGCCAGCAGCTTAGGACCAGACAATGAGCAGTTCTTC. Amino acid sequence: CASSLGPDNEQFF. The whole variable domain, filled in from reference TRBV5-5 and TRBJ2-1, reads DAGVTQSPTHLIKTRGQQVTLRCSPISGHKSVSWYQQVLGQGPQFIFQYYEKEERGRGNFPDRFSARQFPNYSSELNVNALLLGDSALYLCASSLGPDNEQFFGPGTRLTVL.

CDR3 region: CASSPHRTGVGEKLFF. The CDR3 nucleotides are TGCGCCAGCAGCCCACACAGGACAGGGGTGGGTGAAAAACTGTTTTTT. The V gene is TRBV4-3, the J gene TRBJ1-4; 9 bases are a match to TRBD1. The CDR3 is 16 residues long. V was clipped by 4 bases and J by 7 bases; unmatched bases: 10. The germline V gene encodes CDR1 LGHNA and CDR2 YSLEER.

The rearrangement uses TRBV11-2 and TRBJ1-5; 12 bases fit TRBD1. The CDR3 sequence is 15 residues long. After removal of 5 bases from V and 5 bases from J, the junction contained 4 bases not matched to a gene. Germline V CDR1 and CDR2: SGHAT, FQNNGV. The CDR3 bases are TGTGCCAGCAGCCCCGGGACAGGGGGCTATCAGCCCCAGCATTTT. Encoded protein: CASSPGTGGYQPQHF.

The gene calls are TRBV6-5 and TRBJ2-3; D uncertain. Germline CDR1 is MNHEY and CDR2 is SVGAGI. The CDR3 extends over 11 amino acids. V was trimmed by 6 bases and J by 5 bases, leaving 6 bases between them. CDR3 residues: CASSTGDTQYF. The CDR3 bases are TGTGCCAGCAGCACCGGAGATACGCAGTATTTT.

The chain uses TRBV5-1 and TRBJ2-1; 15 nucleotides match TRBD2. CDR3 length: 17 residues. Germline lookup yields CDR1 SGHRS and CDR2 YFSETQ. V dropped 0 bases and J dropped 9; count of bases not matched to a gene: 7. The CDR3 loop reads CASSLGGPGLAGGEQFF. CDR3 in DNA: TGCGCCAGCAGCTTGGGGGGACCGGGACTAGCGGGAGGTGAGCAGTTCTTC.

This clone is a singleton in its sample. The chain has TRBV6-6 and TRBJ2-7, with 11 nucleotides matching TRBD1. The V and J ends lost 0 bases and 3 bases, in that order; junction bases with no gene match: 1. Germline CDR1 reads MNHNY; CDR2 reads SVGAGI (reference sequence). CDR3 length: 15 residues. The CDR3: CASSYSGTGGYEQYF. CDR3 DNA sequence: TGTGCCAGCAGTTACTCGGGGACAGGGGGCTACGAGCAGTACTTC.

The V and J genes are TRBV5-1 and TRBJ1-4; no definite D call. The CDR3 extends over 16 amino acids. V dropped 2 bases and J dropped 4 bases, with 15 bases sitting between them. Germline lookup yields CDR1 SGHRS and CDR2 YFSETQ. CDR3 coding DNA: TGCGCCAGCAGCTTATATACAGCGCCCAATAATGAAAAACTGTTTTTT. Protein product: CASSLYTAPNNEKLFF.